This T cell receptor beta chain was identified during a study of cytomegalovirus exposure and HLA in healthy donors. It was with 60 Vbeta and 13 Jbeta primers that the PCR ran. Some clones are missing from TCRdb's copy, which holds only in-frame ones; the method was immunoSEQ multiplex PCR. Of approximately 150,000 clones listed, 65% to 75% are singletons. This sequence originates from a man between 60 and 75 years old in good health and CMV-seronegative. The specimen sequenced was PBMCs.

The CDR3 nucleotides read TGCGCCAGCAGCTTGAATCTTAATGAAAAACTGTTTTTT. It specifies CASSLNLNEKLFF. The chain carries TRBV5-1 and TRBJ1-4; no clear D. Trimming took 1 base from V and 4 from J, leaving 5 bases between them. Per germline, CDR1 SGHRS and CDR2 YFSETQ. The length of the CDR3 is 13 residues. Looking up the rest from reference TRBV5-1 and TRBJ1-4 gives the full variable domain: KAGVTQTPRYLIKTRGQQVTLSCSPISGHRSVSWYQQTPGQGLQFLFEYFSETQRNKGNFPGRFSGRQFSNSRSEMNVSTLELGDSALYLCASSLNLNEKLFFGSGTQLSVL.